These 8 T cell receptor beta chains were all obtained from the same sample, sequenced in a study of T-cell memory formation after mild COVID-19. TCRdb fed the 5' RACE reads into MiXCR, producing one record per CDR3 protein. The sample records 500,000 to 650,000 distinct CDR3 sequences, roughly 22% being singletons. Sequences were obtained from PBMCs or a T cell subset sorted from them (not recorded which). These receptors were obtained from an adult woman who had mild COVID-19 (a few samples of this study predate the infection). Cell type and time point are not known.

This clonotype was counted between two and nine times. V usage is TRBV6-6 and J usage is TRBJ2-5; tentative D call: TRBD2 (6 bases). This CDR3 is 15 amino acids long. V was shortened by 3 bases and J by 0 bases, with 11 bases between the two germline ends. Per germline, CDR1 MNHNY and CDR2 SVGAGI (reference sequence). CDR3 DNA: TGTGCCAGCAGTTATAGCGGAGACTACCAAGAGACCCAGTACTTC. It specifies CASSYSGDYQETQYF.

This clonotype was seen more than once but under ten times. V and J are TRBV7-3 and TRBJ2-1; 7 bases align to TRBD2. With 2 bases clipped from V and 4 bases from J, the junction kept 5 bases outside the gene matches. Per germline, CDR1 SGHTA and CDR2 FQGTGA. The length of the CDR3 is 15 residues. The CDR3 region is CASSLSLAPYNEQFF. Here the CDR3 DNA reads TGTGCCAGCAGCTTATCACTAGCGCCTTACAATGAGCAGTTCTTC.

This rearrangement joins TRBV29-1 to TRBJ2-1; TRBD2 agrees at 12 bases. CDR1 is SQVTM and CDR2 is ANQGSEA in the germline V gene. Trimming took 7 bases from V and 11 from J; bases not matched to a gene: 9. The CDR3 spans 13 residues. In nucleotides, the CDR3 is TGCAGCGGGGTGGCTAGCGGGAGGGCCCAGCAGTTCTTC. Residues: CSGVASGRAQQFF.

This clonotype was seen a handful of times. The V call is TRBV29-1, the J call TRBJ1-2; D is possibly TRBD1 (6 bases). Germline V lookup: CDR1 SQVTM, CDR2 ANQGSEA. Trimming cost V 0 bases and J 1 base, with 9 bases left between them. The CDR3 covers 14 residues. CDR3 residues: CSVEDRTVNYGYTF. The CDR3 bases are TGCAGCGTTGAAGATCGGACAGTTAACTATGGCTACACCTTC.

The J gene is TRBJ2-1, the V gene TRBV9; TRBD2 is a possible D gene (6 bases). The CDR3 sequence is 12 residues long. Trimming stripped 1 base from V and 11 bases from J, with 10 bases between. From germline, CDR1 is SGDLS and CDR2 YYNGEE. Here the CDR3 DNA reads TGTGCCAGCAGCGTAAGGGGCGGGAAGCAGTTCTTC. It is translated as CASSVRGGKQFF.

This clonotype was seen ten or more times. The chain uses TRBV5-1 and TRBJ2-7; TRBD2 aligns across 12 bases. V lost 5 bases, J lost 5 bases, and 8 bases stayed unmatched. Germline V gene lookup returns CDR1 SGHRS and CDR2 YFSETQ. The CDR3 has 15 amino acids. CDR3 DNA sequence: TGCGCCAGCAGGACTCTAGCGGGAGGGTTCCACGAGCAGTACTTC. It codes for CASRTLAGGFHEQYF.

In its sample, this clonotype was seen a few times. The CDR3 is CASSRPPSYEQFF. The DNA of the CDR3 is TGTGCCAGCAGCCGACCTCCCTCCTATGAGCAGTTCTTC. The chain joins TRBV7-9 to TRBJ2-1; the D is unclear. The germline gives CDR1 SEHNR, CDR2 FQNEAQ (reference sequence). The V end was cut by 5 bases, the J end by 8 bases, with 13 bases between. The CDR3 runs to 13 residues.

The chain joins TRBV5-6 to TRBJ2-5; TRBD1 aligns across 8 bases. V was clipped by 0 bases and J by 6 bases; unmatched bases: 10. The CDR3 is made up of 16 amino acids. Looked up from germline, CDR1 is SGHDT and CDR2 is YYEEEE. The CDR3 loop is CASSLAEGTGMKTQYF. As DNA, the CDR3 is TGTGCCAGCAGCTTGGCCGAAGGGACAGGAATGAAGACCCAGTACTTC. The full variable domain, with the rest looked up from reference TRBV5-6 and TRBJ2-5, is DAGVTQSPTHLIKTRGQQVTLRCSPKSGHDTVSWYQQALGQGPQFIFQYYEEEERQRGNFPDRFSGHQFPNYSSELNVNALLLGDSALYLCASSLAEGTGMKTQYFGPGTRLLVL.